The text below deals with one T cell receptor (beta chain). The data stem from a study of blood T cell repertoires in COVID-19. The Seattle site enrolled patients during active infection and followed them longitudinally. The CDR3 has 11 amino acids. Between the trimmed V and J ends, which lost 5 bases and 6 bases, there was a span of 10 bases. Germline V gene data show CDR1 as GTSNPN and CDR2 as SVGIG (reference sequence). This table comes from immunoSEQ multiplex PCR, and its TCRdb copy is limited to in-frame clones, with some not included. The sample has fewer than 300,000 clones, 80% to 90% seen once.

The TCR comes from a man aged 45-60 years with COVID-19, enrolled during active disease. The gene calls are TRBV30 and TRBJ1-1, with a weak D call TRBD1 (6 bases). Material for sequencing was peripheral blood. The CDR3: CAWGRTAEAFF. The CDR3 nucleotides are TGTGCCTGGGGCCGGACAGCTGAAGCTTTCTTT.